This T cell receptor (beta chain) stems from a study of CD8 T cells in Susac syndrome (dated by TCRdb to between 2018 and 2021). As for the study more broadly: The study used repertoire sequencing to test whether antigen drove CD8+ T cell activation and differentiation in Susac syndrome. What the authors observed across the whole study: The TCR sequencing and HLA analysis was acknowledged to have included a relatively small number of individuals.

RNA was extracted using the RNeasy kit, and roughly 0.45 to 1 microgram was reverse transcribed with random hexamers. The immunoSEQ multiplex PCR assay, which covers 54 Vbeta and 13 Jbeta segments, was used to amplify TCR beta CDR3 regions. PCR amplification bias was corrected using a synthetic template baseline for primer optimization and computational correction. The published analysis was carried out like this. Reads were annotated to V, D and J genes per IMGT and analyzed with immunoSEQ Analyzer, keeping only productive sequences. Clonality was calculated as one minus the Shannon entropy normalized by log2 of the number of productive unique sequences. For each patient and control, public and private clones were evaluated among the 100 most prevalent clones. Clones were defined as Susac-specific when absent from the healthy and MS cohorts, from fewer than 1,300 published viral clones and from other ImmuneACCESS disease sequences. The public reads were reanalyzed by TCRdb: fastp trimming at Q25, MiXCR alignment, in-frame beta chains only. Here each entry gathers all rows of one CDR3 protein and keeps the most common genes and DNA. The V and J calls were not made by the authors but by TCRdb's processing. For this sample the table gives 150,000 or so distinct CDR3 sequences, of which under 95% were detected only once. The ten largest clones take up around 0.079% of the sample.

High-throughput TCR beta sequencing profiled peripheral blood CD8+ and CD4+ T cells from healthy donors, Susac syndrome patients and multiple sclerosis patients. Healthy donors were included as age- and sex-matched controls. Bulk CD8+ and CD4+ T cells were purified by magnetic negative isolation, while CD8+ TEMRA cells were enriched using FACS. Blood was collected in EDTA tubes and processed within 24 hours, with PBMCs isolated through density gradient centrifugation. PBMCs intended for TCR sequencing were cryopreserved in liquid nitrogen and were subsequently thawed in a 37 degrees C water bath. The sorted or isolated CD4+, CD8+ and CD8+ TEMRA cells had a purity of 90% or higher. Of note for this clonotype: Its antigen is still unknown. Base qualities were left out, and no much larger clone turns up one base away.

This TCR came from a human donor in good health. Sequencing used CD4+ T cells from PBMCs.

The DNA is TGCGCCAGCAGCCTGCGGGCCCGGCACAATGAGCAGTTCTTC. Its coded protein is CASSLRARHNEQFF. The chain is made from TRBV4-1 and TRBJ2-1, with a tentative D gene TRBD2 over 5 matching bases. The V and J ends are trimmed by 4 bases and 5 bases, leaving 12 bases between them. The CDR3 goes from the cysteine to the phenylalanine over 14 residues. Only the CDR3 region is kept as DNA, spanning 42 bases read in frame from base 1. The germline V gene yields MGHRA for CDR1 and YSYEKL for CDR2.